Shown below are 13 T cell receptor beta chains from a single sample sequenced in a study of blood T cells in healthy people across ages. Primed by a sample-barcoded 5' primer and a J-beta primer mix, a second PCR proceeded for about 6 to 11 cycles. One entry per CDR3 protein results from TCRdb running MiXCR on the 5' RACE reads. The data contain roughly 1,700,000 distinct CDR3 sequences, about 28% of them singletons. Sequencing was performed on blood. The receptors stem from a woman in her 30s in good health.

This clonotype was picked up a small number of times. The CDR3 reads CASSSSTGGGYTF. The CDR3 DNA is TGTGCCAGCAGCTCCAGTACCGGCGGTGGCTACACCTTC. The rearrangement joins TRBV12-3 or TRBV12-4 to TRBJ1-2; D is uncertain. V lost 6 bases and J 7 bases, leaving 15 bases between the germline ends. The CDR3 is made up of 13 amino acids.

This clonotype was seen at least ten times. The rearrangement links TRBV28 to TRBJ1-2; a weak D match, TRBD1 (6 bases). CDR3 length: 16 amino acids. The V end lost 5 bases, the J end lost 4 bases, and 20 bases lay between the germline ends. CDR1 is MDHEN, CDR2 SYDVKM, per germline. CDR3 coding DNA: TGTGCCAGCAGTCCACCGACAGGTGACCAACTCTATGGCTACACCTTC. It encodes CASSPPTGDQLYGYTF.

The chain recombines TRBV15 with TRBJ2-5; 13 nucleotides agree with TRBD2. The CDR3 has 15 amino acids. Germline values: CDR1 LNHNV, CDR2 YYDKDF (reference sequence). The ends lost 0 bases at V and 7 bases at J; junction bases unmatched: 2. CDR3 sequence reads: CATSRDWTSGRTQYF. CDR3 DNA sequence: TGTGCCACCAGCAGAGATTGGACTAGCGGGAGGACCCAGTACTTC.

This clonotype is a singleton in its sample. Given a much more abundant clone one base away, this may be a read error. The chain couples TRBV5-1 to TRBJ2-6; no reliable D call. Germline CDR1 is SGHRS and CDR2 is YFSETQ. The CDR3 totals 16 residues. The CDR3 loop reads CASSLMIQSEANVLTF. The DNA of the CDR3 is TGCGCCAGCAGCTTGATGATCCAGTCTGAGGCCAACGTCCTGACTTTC.

This chain uses TRBV3-1 with TRBJ2-5, with TRBD2 identical over 10 bases. Unmatched junction bases numbered 9, after V lost 0 bases and J lost 5 bases. This CDR3 spans 17 amino acids. The V gene's germline CDR1 is LGHDT and CDR2 YNNKEL (reference sequence). The CDR3 nucleotides read TGTGCCAGCAGCCAAGATTGGCCAGCGGGGGGGCTCGAGACCCAGTACTTC. It specifies CASSQDWPAGGLETQYF.

This clonotype was found a few times. The CDR3 DNA reads as TGTGCCAGCAGCTTCACTAGCGGGGGGGACGGCGGGGAGCTGTTTTTT. Residues: CASSFTSGGDGGELFF. This chain connects TRBV7-2 to TRBJ2-2, with 13 bases aligning to TRBD2. Trimming at V came to 3 bases and at J to 7 bases, leaving 5 bases not matched to a gene. The CDR3 length is 16 residues. Germline V gene lookup returns CDR1 SGHTA and CDR2 FQGNSA.

V and J are TRBV29-1 and TRBJ1-1; D may be TRBD1 (5 bases). There are 13 residues in the CDR3. Trimming took 4 bases from V and 4 from J, leaving 13 bases between them. The germline gives CDR1 SQVTM, CDR2 ANQGSEA. The CDR3 coding sequence is TGCAGCGTTGGGCCCGCCGGGGGCACTGAAGCTTTCTTT. Translating gives CSVGPAGGTEAFF.

Comments on this clonotype: A clone one base away is much larger, so this may be a read error. V usage is TRBV5-1 and J usage is TRBJ2-7; 7 nucleotides agree with TRBD1. This CDR3 contains 14 residues. Germline trimming cut 0 bases from V and 5 bases from J; bases unmatched to any gene: 5. In germline, CDR1 is SGHRS, CDR2 YFSETQ. The CDR3 reads CASSLAGQSNEQYF. DNA for the CDR3: TGCGCCAGCAGCTTGGCGGGACAGTCCAACGAGCAGTACTTC.

The chain combines TRBV6-4 with TRBJ1-1; D possibly corresponds to TRBD1 (5 bases). CDR3 size: 14 residues. V gave up 3 bases and J gave up 4 bases, with 12 bases separating them. The germline CDR1 and CDR2 sequences are MRHNA and SNTAGT. The chain's CDR3 is CASSELEGSTEAFF. DNA for the CDR3: TGTGCCAGCAGTGAATTGGAGGGGAGCACTGAAGCTTTCTTT.

The V call is TRBV4-1, the J call TRBJ2-3, with 14 bases aligning to TRBD2. There are 20 residues in the CDR3. CDR1 MGHRA and CDR2 YSYEKL come from the germline V gene. With 5 bases clipped from V and 2 bases from J, the junction kept 15 bases outside the gene matches. CDR3 nucleotides: TGCGCCAGCAGCAAAGGGACTAGCGGGGGCCGCAACCCTTACACAGATACGCAGTATTTT. It encodes CASSKGTSGGRNPYTDTQYF.

In regard to this clonotype: This clone may be a read error of a much larger clone one base away. The chain uses TRBV15 and TRBJ2-5; maybe TRBD1 (6 bases). The CDR3 consists of 15 residues. CDR1 and CDR2 from the germline V gene are LNHNV and YYDKDF (reference sequence). The DNA for the CDR3 is TGTGCCGCCAGCAGAGATCTGGGACAAGAGGAGACCCAGTACTTC. Protein product: CAASRDLGQEETQYF.

This clonotype occurred a few times. The chain couples TRBV12-3 or TRBV12-4 to TRBJ2-1; TRBD2 matches at 11 bases. J gave up 2 bases and V 4 bases, and 7 bases lay outside the gene matches. The CDR3 sequence is 17 residues long. CDR3 region: CASSSTGTSGTYNEQFF. The CDR3 DNA reads TGTGCCAGCAGTTCGACCGGGACTAGCGGTACCTACAATGAGCAGTTCTTC.

This clonotype has just a few counts. The chain recombines TRBV9 with TRBJ2-1, with D possibly TRBD2 on 6 matching bases. CDR1 SGDLS and CDR2 YYNGEE come from the germline V gene. The CDR3 length is 15 residues. V gave up 4 bases and J gave up 7 bases, with 18 bases separating them. CDR3 nucleotide sequence: TGTGCCAGCAGCAAGGGTACGGGTGGAGGGAATGAGCAGTTCTTC. Protein product: CASSKGTGGGNEQFF.